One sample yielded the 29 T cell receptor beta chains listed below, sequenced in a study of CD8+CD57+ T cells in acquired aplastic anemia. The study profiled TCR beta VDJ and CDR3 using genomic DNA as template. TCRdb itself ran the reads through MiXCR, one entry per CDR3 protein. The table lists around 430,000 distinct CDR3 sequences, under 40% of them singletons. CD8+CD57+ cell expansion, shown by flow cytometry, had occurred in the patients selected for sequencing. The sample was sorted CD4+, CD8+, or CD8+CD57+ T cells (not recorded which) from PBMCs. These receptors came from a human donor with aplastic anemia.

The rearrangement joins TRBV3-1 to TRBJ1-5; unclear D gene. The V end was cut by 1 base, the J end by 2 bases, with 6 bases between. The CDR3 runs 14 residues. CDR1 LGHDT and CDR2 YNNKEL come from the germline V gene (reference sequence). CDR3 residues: CASSQARGNQPQHF. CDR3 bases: TGTGCCAGCAGCCAAGCAAGGGGCAATCAGCCCCAGCATTTT.

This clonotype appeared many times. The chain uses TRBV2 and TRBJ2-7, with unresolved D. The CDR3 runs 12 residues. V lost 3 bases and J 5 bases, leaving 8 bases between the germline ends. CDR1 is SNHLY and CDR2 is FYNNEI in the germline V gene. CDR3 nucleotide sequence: TGTGCCAGCAGTGAGTCTTTTGACGAGCAGTACTTC. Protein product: CASSESFDEQYF.

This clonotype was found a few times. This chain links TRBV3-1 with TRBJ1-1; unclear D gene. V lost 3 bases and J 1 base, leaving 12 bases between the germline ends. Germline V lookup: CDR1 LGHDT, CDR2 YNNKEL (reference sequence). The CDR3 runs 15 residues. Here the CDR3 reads CASSQIRWGNTEAFF. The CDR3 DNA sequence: TGTGCCAGCAGCCAGATCCGATGGGGGAACACTGAAGCTTTCTTT.

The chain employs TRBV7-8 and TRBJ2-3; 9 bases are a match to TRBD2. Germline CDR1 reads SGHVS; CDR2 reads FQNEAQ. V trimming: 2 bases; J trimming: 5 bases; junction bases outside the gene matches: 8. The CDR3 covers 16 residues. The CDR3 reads CASSLQASGNRDTQYF. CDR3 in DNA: TGTGCCAGCAGCTTACAGGCTAGCGGGAATAGAGATACGCAGTATTTT.

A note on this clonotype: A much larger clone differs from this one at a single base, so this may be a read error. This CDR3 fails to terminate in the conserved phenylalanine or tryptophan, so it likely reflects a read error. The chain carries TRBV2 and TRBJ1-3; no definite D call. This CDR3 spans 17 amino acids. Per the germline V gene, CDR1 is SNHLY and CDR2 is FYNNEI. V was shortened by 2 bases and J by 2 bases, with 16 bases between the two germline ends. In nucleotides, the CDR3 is TGTGCCAGCAGTGAATCTGGCGGAAGGCCCACTGGAAACACCATATATTCT. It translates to CASSESGGRPTGNTIYS.

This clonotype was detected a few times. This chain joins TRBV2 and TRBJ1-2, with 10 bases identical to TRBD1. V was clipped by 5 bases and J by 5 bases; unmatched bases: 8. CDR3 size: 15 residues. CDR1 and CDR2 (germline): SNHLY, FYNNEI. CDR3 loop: CASSFSGTGVYGYTF. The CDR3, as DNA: TGTGCCAGCAGTTTCTCCGGGACAGGGGTTTATGGCTACACCTTC.

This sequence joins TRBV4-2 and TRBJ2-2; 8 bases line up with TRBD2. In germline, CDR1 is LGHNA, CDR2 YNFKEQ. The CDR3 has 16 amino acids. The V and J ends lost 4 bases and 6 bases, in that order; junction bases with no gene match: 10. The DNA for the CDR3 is TGTGCCAGCAGCCCTGGATCGGGGGGGCTATCCGGGGAGCTGTTTTTT. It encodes CASSPGSGGLSGELFF.

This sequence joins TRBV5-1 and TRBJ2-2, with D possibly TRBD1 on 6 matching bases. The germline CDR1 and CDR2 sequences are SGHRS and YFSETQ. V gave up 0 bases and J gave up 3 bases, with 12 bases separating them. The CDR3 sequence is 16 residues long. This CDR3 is CASSLASGQDTGELFF. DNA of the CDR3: TGCGCCAGCAGCTTGGCCTCGGGACAAGACACCGGGGAGCTGTTTTTT.

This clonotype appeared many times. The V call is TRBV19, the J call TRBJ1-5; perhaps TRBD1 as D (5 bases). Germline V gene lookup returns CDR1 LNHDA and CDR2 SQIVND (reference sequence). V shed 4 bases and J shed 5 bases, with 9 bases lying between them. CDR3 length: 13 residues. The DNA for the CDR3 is TGTGCCAGTAGTAAGGGGAGACATCAGCCCCAGCATTTT. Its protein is CASSKGRHQPQHF.

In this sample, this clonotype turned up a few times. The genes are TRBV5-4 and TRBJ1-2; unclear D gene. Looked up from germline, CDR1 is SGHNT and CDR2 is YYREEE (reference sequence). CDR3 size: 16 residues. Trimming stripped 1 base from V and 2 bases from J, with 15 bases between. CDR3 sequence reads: CASSLMAALTNYGYTF. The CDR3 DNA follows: TGTGCCAGCAGCTTGATGGCCGCACTGACGAACTATGGCTACACCTTC.

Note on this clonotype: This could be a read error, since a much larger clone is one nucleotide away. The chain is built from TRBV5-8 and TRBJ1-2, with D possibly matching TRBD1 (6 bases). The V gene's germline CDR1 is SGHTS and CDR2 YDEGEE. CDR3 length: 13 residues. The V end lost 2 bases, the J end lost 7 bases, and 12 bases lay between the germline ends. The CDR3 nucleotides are TGTGCCAGCAGCTTTGGGGGAGGGGGTGGCTACACCTTC. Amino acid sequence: CASSFGGGGGYTF.

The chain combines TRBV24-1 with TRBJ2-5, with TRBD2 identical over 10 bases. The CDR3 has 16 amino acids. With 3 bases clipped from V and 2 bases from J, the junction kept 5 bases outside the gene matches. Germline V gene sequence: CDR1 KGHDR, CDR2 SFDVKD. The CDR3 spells CATSDPTSGEQETQYF. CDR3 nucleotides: TGTGCCACCAGTGATCCCACTAGCGGGGAACAAGAGACCCAGTACTTC.

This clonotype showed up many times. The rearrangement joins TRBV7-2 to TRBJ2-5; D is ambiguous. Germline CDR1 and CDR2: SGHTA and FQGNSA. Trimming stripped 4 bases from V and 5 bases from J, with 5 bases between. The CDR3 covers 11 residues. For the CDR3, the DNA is TGTGCCAGCAGCTCCGGGGAGACCCAGTACTTC. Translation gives CASSSGETQYF.

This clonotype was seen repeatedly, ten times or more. CDR3 sequence reads: CASSEAGTALYEQYF. DNA of the CDR3: TGTGCCAGCAGTGAAGCCGGAACAGCCCTCTACGAGCAGTACTTC. This chain links TRBV2 with TRBJ2-7, with D unclear. This CDR3 contains 15 residues. Germline CDR1 is SNHLY and CDR2 is FYNNEI. V lost 0 bases, J lost 3 bases, and 12 bases lay in between. The full variable domain, completed using reference TRBV2 and TRBJ2-7, is EPEVTQTPSHQVTQMGQEVILRCVPISNHLYFYWYRQILGQKVEFLVSFYNNEISEKSEIFDDQFSVERPDGSNFTLKIRSTKLEDSAMYFCASSEAGTALYEQYFGPGTRLTVT.

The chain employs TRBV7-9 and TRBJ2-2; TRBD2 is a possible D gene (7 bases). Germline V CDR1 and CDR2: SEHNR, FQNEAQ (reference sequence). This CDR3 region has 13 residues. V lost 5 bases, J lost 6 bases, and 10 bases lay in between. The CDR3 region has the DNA TGTGCCAGCAGCGGGGGGGCCGCCGGGGAGCTGTTTTTT. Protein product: CASSGGAAGELFF.

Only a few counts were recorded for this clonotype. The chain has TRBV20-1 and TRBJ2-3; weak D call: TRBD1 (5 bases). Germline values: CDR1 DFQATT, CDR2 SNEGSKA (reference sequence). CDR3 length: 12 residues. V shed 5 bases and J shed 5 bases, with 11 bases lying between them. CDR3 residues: CSAGQPGDTQYF. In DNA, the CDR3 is TGCAGTGCTGGACAACCCGGAGATACGCAGTATTTT.

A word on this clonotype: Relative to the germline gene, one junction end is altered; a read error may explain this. CDR3 in amino acids: CASGVREDYGYAF. As DNA, the CDR3 is TGTGCCAGCGGTGTCAGGGAGGACTATGGCTACGCCTTC. The rearrangement links TRBV6-4 to TRBJ1-2, with D perhaps TRBD1 (5 bases). Germline V gene lookup returns CDR1 MRHNA and CDR2 SNTAGT. The CDR3 is 13 residues long.

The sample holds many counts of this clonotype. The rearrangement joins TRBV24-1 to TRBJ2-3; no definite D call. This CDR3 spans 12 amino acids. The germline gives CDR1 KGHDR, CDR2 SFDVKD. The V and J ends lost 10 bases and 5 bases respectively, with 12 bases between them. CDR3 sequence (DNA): TGTGCCACAAGCGAGACGGTAGATACGCAGTATTTT. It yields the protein CATSETVDTQYF.

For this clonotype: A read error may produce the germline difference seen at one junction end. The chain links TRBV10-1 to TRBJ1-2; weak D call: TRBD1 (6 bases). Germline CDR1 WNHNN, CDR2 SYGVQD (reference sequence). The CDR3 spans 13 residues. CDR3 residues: CASSLTTGNGYAF. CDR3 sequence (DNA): TGCGCCAGCAGCCTTACCACAGGGAATGGCTACGCCTTC.

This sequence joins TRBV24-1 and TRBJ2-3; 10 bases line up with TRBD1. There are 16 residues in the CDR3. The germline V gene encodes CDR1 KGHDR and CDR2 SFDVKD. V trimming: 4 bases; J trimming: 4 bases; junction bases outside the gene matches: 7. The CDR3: CATSDGTGVGADTQYF. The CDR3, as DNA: TGTGCCACCAGTGACGGGACAGGGGTCGGGGCAGATACGCAGTATTTT.

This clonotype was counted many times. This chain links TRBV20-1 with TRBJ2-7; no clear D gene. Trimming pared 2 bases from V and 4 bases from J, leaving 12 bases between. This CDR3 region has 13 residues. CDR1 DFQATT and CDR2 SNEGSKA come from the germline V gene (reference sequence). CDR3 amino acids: CSARRQVVYEQYF. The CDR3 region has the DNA TGCAGTGCTAGAAGGCAGGTTGTTTACGAGCAGTACTTC.

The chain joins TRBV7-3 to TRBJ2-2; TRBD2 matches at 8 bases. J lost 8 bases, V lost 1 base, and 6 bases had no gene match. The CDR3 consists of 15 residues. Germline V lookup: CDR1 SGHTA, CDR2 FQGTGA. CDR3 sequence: CASSLSGGSSGELFF. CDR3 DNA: TGTGCCAGCAGCTTAAGCGGGGGGTCCTCTGGGGAGCTGTTTTTT.

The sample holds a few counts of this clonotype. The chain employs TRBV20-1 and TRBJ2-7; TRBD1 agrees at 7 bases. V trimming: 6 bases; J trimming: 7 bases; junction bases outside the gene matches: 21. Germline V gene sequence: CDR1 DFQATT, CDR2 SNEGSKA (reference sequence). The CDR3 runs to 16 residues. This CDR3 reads CSASGWGTVLSEEQYF. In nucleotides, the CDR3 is TGCAGTGCGAGTGGATGGGGGACAGTGCTCTCGGAAGAGCAGTACTTC.

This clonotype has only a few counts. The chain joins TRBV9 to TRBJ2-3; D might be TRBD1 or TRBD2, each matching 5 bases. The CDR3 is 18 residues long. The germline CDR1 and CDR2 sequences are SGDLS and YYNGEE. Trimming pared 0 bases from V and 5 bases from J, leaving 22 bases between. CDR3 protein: CASSVAPRGAGSGDTQYF. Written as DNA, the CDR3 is TGTGCCAGCAGCGTAGCTCCCCGGGGCGCGGGTAGTGGAGATACGCAGTATTTT.

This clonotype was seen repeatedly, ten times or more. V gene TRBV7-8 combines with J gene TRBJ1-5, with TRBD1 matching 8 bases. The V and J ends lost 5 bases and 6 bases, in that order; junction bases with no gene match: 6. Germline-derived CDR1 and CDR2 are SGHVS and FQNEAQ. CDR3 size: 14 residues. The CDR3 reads CASSQDRVGQPQHF. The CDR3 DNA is TGTGCCAGCAGCCAGGACAGGGTCGGTCAGCCCCAGCATTTT.

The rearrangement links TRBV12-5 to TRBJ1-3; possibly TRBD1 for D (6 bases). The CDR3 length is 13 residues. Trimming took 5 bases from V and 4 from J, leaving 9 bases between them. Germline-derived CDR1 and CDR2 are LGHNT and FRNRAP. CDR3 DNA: TGTGCTAGTGGTATTGGGACAGGAAACACCATATATTTT. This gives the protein CASGIGTGNTIYF.

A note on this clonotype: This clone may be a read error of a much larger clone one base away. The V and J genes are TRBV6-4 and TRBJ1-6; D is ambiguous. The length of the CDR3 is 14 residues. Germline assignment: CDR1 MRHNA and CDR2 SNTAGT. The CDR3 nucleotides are TGTGCCAGCAGTGAAAGCGACCTCAATTCATCCCTCCACTTT. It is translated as CASSESDLNSSLHF.

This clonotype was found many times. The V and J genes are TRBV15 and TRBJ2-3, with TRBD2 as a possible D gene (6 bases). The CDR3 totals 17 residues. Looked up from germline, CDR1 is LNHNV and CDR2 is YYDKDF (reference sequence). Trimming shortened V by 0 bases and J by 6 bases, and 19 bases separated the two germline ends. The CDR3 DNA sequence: TGTGCCACCAGCAGAGATCGGGGCGGGATGACACGGGATACGCAGTATTTT. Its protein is CATSRDRGGMTRDTQYF.

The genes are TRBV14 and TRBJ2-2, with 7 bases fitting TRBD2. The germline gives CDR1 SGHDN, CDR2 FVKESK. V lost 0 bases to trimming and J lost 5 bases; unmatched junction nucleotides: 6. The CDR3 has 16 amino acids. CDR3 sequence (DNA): TGTGCCAGCAGCCAAGATTCAGGGAGGGGAACCGGGGAGCTGTTTTTT. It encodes CASSQDSGRGTGELFF. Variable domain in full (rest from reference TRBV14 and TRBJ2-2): EAGVTQFPSHSVIEKGQTVTLRCDPISGHDNLYWYRRVMGKEIKFLLHFVKESKQDESGMPNNRFLAERTGGTYSTLKVQPAELEDSGVYFCASSQDSGRGTGELFFGEGSRLTVL.